This T cell receptor beta chain comes out of a study of blood T cell repertoires in COVID-19. Study background: COVID-19 samples, acute and convalescent, were from the United States, Italy and Spain. PBMCs, B-cell-depleted T cells, or T cells were the source of the cDNA or gDNA that made up the material.

As originally analysed: Amplification of reference gene primers was used by the study to estimate nucleated cell counts. Some clones are missing from TCRdb's copy, which holds only in-frame ones; the method was immunoSEQ multiplex PCR. From that table come the V and J calls and clone size; the DNA was used to work out D and trimming. The sample includes some 100,000 clones, about 78% of them seen just once. The germline gives CDR1 SGHRS, CDR2 YFSETQ. V lost 7 bases and J lost 7; bases outside the gene matches: 3. The CDR3 consists of 13 residues. This clone was recorded only once. The chain uses TRBV5-1 and TRBJ1-4; 11 bases agree with TRBD1. The sequence came from a human donor in a cohort sampled during active or convalescent COVID-19. Sample: peripheral blood. CDR3 sequence reads: CASGQGAGEKLFF. Here the CDR3 DNA reads TGCGCCAGCGGACAGGGGGCGGGTGAAAAACTGTTTTTT.